This T cell receptor (beta chain) stems from a study of blood T cell repertoires in COVID-19. Germline V lookup: CDR1 KGHSH, CDR2 LQKENI. This CDR3 comprises 15 residues. J gave up 4 bases and V 4 bases, and 3 bases lay outside the gene matches. Assay: immunoSEQ multiplex PCR; the TCRdb copy retains only in-frame clones and omits some. The data contain over 150,000 clones, 85% of them singletons. The sample was peripheral blood. The J gene is TRBJ2-2, the V gene TRBV18; 10 bases fit TRBD2. The receptor was isolated from a woman aged 80 or older with COVID-19, enrolled during active disease. The CDR3, as DNA: TGTGCCAGCTCACTGCAGCGGGAGGGCACCGGGGAGCTGTTTTTT. Translating gives CASSLQREGTGELFF.